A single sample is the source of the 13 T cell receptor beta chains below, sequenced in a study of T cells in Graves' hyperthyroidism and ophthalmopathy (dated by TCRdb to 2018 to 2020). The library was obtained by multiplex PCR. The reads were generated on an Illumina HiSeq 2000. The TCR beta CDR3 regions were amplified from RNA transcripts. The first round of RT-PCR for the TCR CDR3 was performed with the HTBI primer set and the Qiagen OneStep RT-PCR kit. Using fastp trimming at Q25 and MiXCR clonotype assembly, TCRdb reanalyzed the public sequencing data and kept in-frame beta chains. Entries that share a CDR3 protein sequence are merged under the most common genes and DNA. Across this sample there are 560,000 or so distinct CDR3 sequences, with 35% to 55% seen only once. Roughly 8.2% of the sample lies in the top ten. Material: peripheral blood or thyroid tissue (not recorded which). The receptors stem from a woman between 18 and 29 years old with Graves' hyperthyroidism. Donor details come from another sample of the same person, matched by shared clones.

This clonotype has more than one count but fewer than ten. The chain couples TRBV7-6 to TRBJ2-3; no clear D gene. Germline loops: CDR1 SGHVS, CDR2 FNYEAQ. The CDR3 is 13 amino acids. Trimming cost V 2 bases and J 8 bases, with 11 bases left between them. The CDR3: CASSLRLFGTQYF. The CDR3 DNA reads TGTGCCAGCAGCTTACGCCTATTTGGTACGCAGTATTTT.

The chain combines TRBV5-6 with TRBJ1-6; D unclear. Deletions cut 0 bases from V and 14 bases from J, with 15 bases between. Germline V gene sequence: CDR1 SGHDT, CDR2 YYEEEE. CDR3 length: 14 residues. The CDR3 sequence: CASSLEQPPGSLHF. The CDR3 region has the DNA TGTGCCAGCAGCTTGGAACAGCCCCCGGGTTCCCTCCACTTT.

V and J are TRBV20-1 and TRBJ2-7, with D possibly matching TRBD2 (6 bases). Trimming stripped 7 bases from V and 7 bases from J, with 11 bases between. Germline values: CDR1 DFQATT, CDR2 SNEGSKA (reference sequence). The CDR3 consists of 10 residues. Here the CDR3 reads CSVWEEEQYF. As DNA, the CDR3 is TGCAGTGTCTGGGAGGAGGAGCAGTACTTC.

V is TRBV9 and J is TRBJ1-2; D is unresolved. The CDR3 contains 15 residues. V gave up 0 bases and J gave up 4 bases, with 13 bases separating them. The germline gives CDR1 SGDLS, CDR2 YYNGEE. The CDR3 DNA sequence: TGTGCCAGCAGCGTAGCTCGGGATATTGGCTATGGCTACACCTTC. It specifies CASSVARDIGYGYTF.

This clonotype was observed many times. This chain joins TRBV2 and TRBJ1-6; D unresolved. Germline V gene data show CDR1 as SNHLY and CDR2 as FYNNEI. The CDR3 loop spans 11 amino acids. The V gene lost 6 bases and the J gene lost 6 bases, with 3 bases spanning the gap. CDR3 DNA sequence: TGTGCCAGCAGGAGTAATTCACCCCTCCACTTT. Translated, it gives CASRSNSPLHF. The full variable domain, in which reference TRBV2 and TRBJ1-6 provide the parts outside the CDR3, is EPEVTQTPSHQVTQMGQEVILRCVPISNHLYFYWYRQILGQKVEFLVSFYNNEISEKSEIFDDQFSVERPDGSNFTLKIRSTKLEDSAMYFCASRSNSPLHFGNGTRLTVT.

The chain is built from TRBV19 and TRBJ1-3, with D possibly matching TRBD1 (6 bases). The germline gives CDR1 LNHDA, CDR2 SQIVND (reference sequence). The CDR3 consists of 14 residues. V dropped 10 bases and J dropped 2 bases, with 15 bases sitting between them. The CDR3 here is CATRQVTAGNTIYF. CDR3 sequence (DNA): TGTGCCACTCGACAGGTGACGGCTGGAAACACCATATATTTT.

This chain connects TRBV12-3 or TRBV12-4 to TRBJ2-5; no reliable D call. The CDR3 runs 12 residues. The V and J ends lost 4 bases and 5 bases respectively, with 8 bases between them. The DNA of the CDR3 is TGTGCCAGCAGTTCCTCCCGGGAGACCCAGTACTTC. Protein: CASSSSRETQYF.

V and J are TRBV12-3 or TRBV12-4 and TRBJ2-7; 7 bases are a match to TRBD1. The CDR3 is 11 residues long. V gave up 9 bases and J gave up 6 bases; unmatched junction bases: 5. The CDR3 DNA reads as TGTGCCAGTAGGGGGCGCCGCGAGCAGTACTTC. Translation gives CASRGRREQYF.

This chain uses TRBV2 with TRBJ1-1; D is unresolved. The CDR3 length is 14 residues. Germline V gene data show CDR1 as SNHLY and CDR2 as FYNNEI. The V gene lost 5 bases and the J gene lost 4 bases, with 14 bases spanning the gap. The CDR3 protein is CASSLLGMGTEAFF. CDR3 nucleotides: TGTGCCAGCAGTTTGTTAGGGATGGGCACTGAAGCTTTCTTT.

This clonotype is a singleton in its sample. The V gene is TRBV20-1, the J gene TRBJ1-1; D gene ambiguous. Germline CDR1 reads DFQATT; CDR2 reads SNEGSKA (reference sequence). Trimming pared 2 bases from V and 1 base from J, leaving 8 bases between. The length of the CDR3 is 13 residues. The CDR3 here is CSARPWANTEAFF. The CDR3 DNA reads TGCAGTGCTAGACCGTGGGCGAACACTGAAGCTTTCTTT.

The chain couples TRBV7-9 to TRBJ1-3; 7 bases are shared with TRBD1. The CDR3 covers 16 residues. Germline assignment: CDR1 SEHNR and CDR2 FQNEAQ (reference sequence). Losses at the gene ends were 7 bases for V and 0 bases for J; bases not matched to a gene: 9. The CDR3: CASKLTGAISGNTIYF. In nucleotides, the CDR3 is TGTGCCAGCAAACTAACAGGGGCCATCTCTGGAAACACCATATATTTT.

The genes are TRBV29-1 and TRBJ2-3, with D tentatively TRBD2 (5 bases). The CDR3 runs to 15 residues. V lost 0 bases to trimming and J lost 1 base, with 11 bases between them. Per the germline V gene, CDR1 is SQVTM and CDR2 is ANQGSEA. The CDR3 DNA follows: TGCAGCGTTGAAGAGAGGGAAACCGGCACAGATACGCAGTATTTT. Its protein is CSVEERETGTDTQYF.

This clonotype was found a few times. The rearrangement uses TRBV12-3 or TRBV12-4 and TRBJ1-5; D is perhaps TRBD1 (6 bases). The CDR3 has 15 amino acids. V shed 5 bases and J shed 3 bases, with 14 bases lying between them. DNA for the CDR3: TGTGCCAGCAGTCCACCAGGGGTCCACAATCAGCCCCAGCATTTT. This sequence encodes CASSPPGVHNQPQHF.